These 22 T cell receptor beta chains were sequenced from one sample in a study of CD8+CD57+ T cells in acquired aplastic anemia. Sequencing was done on patients that had shown CD8+CD57+ cell expansion by flow cytometry. Genomic DNA was employed as the template in profiling TCR beta VDJ and CDR3. TCRdb independently ran MiXCR on the reads; one entry per CDR3 protein. The data contain around 200,000 distinct CDR3 sequences, less than 60% of them seen just once; the ten biggest clones take up about 2%. The sequenced sample consisted of sorted CD4+, CD8+, or CD8+CD57+ T cells (not recorded which) from PBMCs. These TCRs come from a human donor with aplastic anemia.

Note on this clonotype: Compared with germline, one end of the junction differs, possibly owing to a read error. The chain joins TRBV10-3 to TRBJ1-1; 7 positions match TRBD1. The germline V gene has CDR1 ENHRY and CDR2 SYGVKD. This CDR3 contains 14 residues. The CDR3 protein is CAIRSGTDNTEALF. CDR3 nucleotide sequence: TGTGCCATCAGATCCGGGACAGACAACACTGAGGCTCTCTTT.

The CDR3 spells CSAARTGLNTEAFF. The DNA of the CDR3 is TGCAGTGCTGCCCGGACAGGGTTGAACACTGAAGCTTTCTTT. V is TRBV20-1 and J is TRBJ1-1, with 8 nucleotides matching TRBD1. The CDR3 length is 14 residues. The trim removed 5 bases at V and 0 bases at J, leaving 5 bases unmatched. The germline gives CDR1 DFQATT, CDR2 SNEGSKA (reference sequence).

The rearrangement joins TRBV19 to TRBJ1-1; unclear D gene. Trimming left V 7 bases short and J 7 bases short, with 13 bases between. Germline CDR1 is LNHDA and CDR2 is SQIVND (reference sequence). CDR3 length: 12 residues. The CDR3: CASMDPSLEAFF. CDR3 in DNA: TGTGCCAGTATGGACCCCAGCCTTGAAGCTTTCTTT.

Worth noting for this clonotype: Germline and junction disagree at one end, which may indicate a read error. This sequence joins TRBV7-2 and TRBJ2-5; a weak D match, TRBD2 (6 bases). CDR1 SGHTA and CDR2 FQGNSA come from the germline V gene. This CDR3 has 14 residues. The CDR3 spells CASSVAGGVETQYF. The CDR3 DNA reads TGTGCCAGCAGCGTAGCCGGGGGTGTGGAGACCCAGTACTTC.

The V call is TRBV11-1, the J call TRBJ2-7; TRBD2 matches at 7 bases. V was clipped by 3 bases and J by 4 bases; unmatched bases: 15. The germline V gene encodes CDR1 SGHAT and CDR2 FQDESV (reference sequence). This CDR3 has 17 amino acids. The CDR3 region has the DNA TGTGCCAGCAGCTTTAGGACTAGACTACGACTCCCTTACGAGCAGTACTTC. Amino acid sequence: CASSFRTRLRLPYEQYF. The full variable domain, rest sourced from reference TRBV11-1 and TRBJ2-7, is EAEVAQSPRYKITEKSQAVAFWCDPISGHATLYWYRQILGQGPELLVQFQDESVVDDSQLPKDRFSAERLKGVDSTLKIQPAELGDSAMYLCASSFRTRLRLPYEQYFGPGTRLTVT.

Turning to this clonotype: This may arise from a read error, as a much more abundant clone is one base away. The gene calls are TRBV5-1 and TRBJ2-5; D is undetermined. From germline, CDR1 is SGHRS and CDR2 YFSETQ. This CDR3 contains 13 residues. Deletions cut 2 bases from V and 2 bases from J, with 7 bases between. CDR3 sequence reads: CASSFSAQETQYF. CDR3 sequence (DNA): TGCGCCAGCAGCTTTTCAGCGCAAGAGACCCAGTACTTC. The full variable domain, its missing parts supplied by reference TRBV5-1 and TRBJ2-5, is KAGVTQTPRYLIKTRGQQVTLSCSPISGHRSVSWYQQTPGQGLQFLFEYFSETQRNKGNFPGRFSGRQFSNSRSEMNVSTLELGDSALYLCASSFSAQETQYFGPGTRLLVL.

The chain links TRBV19 to TRBJ2-7, with TRBD2 matching over 10 bases. Germline values: CDR1 LNHDA, CDR2 SQIVND (reference sequence). This CDR3 has 16 amino acids. V dropped 4 bases and J dropped 2; count of bases not matched to a gene: 8. The CDR3 protein is CASSTDTSGGAYEQYF. The CDR3 nucleotides read TGTGCCAGTAGTACCGACACAAGCGGGGGGGCCTACGAGCAGTACTTC.

This clonotype occurred many times. This CDR3 reads CASSPRLAGGRYEQYF. As DNA, the CDR3 is TGTGCCAGCAGCCCCCGACTAGCGGGAGGAAGGTACGAGCAGTACTTC. The V call is TRBV3-1, the J call TRBJ2-7, with 13 nucleotides matching TRBD2. CDR1 is LGHDT, CDR2 YNNKEL, per germline (reference sequence). This CDR3 has 16 amino acids. Trimming removed 4 bases from V and 4 bases from J; junction bases left unmatched: 7.

V is TRBV20-1 and J is TRBJ1-2, with D hard to call. The CDR3 length is 14 residues. Germline CDR1 and CDR2: DFQATT and SNEGSKA (reference sequence). V lost 1 base to trimming and J lost 3 bases, with 12 bases between them. The CDR3 region is CSARVPGSDYGYTF. DNA of the CDR3: TGCAGTGCTAGAGTTCCAGGTTCGGACTATGGCTACACCTTC.

By frequency in the sample, this clonotype is medium-sized. J is TRBJ1-6 and V is TRBV10-3, with a weak D call TRBD1 (5 bases). CDR1 is ENHRY and CDR2 is SYGVKD in the germline V gene. The CDR3 runs 15 residues. Trimming stripped 3 bases from V and 8 bases from J, with 14 bases between. The DNA for the CDR3 is TGTGCCATCAGTGATGGGACGGGCAAGGATTCACCCCTCCACTTT. It encodes CAISDGTGKDSPLHF.

This rearrangement joins TRBV27 to TRBJ2-7, with 8 bases aligning to TRBD1. Germline CDR1 and CDR2: MNHEY and SMNVEV (reference sequence). V shed 3 bases, J shed 5 bases, and the junction held 6 bases outside the gene matches. CDR3 length: 14 amino acids. The CDR3 loop is CASSFGTGGNEQYF. Here the CDR3 DNA reads TGTGCCAGCAGTTTTGGGACAGGAGGCAACGAGCAGTACTTC.

With respect to this clonotype: This sequence may be a read error, since a much larger clone differs from it by one base. This chain uses TRBV18 with TRBJ2-2, with D possibly TRBD2 on 6 matching bases. The CDR3 contains 14 residues. Germline CDR1 KGHSH, CDR2 LQKENI. The CDR3 reads CASSPRPEAGGLFF. The CDR3 DNA reads as TGTGCCAGCTCACCTAGACCTGAGGCCGGGGGGCTGTTTTTT.

The genes are TRBV9 and TRBJ2-3; no clear D. The germline gives CDR1 SGDLS, CDR2 YYNGEE. Trimming pared 0 bases from V and 4 bases from J, leaving 3 bases between. This CDR3 spans 12 amino acids. CDR3 nucleotides: TGTGCCAGCAGCGTAGTTTCAGATACGCAGTATTTT. The encoded protein is CASSVVSDTQYF. Using reference TRBV9 and TRBJ2-3 for the parts outside the CDR3, the full variable domain is DSGVTQTPKHLITATGQRVTLRCSPRSGDLSVYWYQQSLDQGLQFLIQYYNGEERAKGNILERFSAQQFPDLHSELNLSSLELGDSALYFCASSVVSDTQYFGPGTRLTVL.

This chain joins TRBV10-3 and TRBJ1-1; the D gene is possibly TRBD1 (5 bases). Between the trimmed V and J ends, which lost 2 bases and 3 bases, there was a span of 7 bases. In germline, CDR1 is ENHRY, CDR2 SYGVKD. This CDR3 spans 13 amino acids. CDR3: CAISEDSDTEAFF. The CDR3 DNA sequence: TGTGCCATCAGTGAGGACAGCGACACTGAAGCTTTCTTT.

This clonotype occurred many times. This chain connects TRBV29-1 to TRBJ1-5, with 9 bases matching TRBD1. The CDR3 consists of 14 residues. Germline V gives CDR1 SQVTM, CDR2 ANQGSEA. The junction had 5 bases not matched to a gene; V was cut back by 6 bases and J by 2 bases. For the CDR3, the DNA is TGCAGCGTAACACAGGGGGCCGGCAATCAGCCCCAGCATTTT. It specifies CSVTQGAGNQPQHF.

The chain is built from TRBV2 and TRBJ2-7; TRBD1 matches at 9 bases. The CDR3 extends over 15 amino acids. V gave up 6 bases and J gave up 4 bases; unmatched junction bases: 10. Germline-derived CDR1 and CDR2 are SNHLY and FYNNEI. As DNA, the CDR3 is TGTGCCAGCAGGGACCGGACAGGGGTTTGGTACGAGCAGTACTTC. As protein: CASRDRTGVWYEQYF.

This chain links TRBV19 with TRBJ2-4, with 8 bases aligning to TRBD1. Losses at the gene ends were 5 bases for V and 2 bases for J; bases not matched to a gene: 5. CDR1 is LNHDA, CDR2 SQIVND, per germline (reference sequence). This CDR3 comprises 15 residues. CDR3 residues: CASSAGGYTKNIQYF. In nucleotides, the CDR3 is TGTGCCAGTAGTGCAGGGGGCTACACCAAAAACATTCAGTACTTC.

This clonotype was seen only a few times. The chain carries TRBV20-1 and TRBJ1-2; TRBD1 is a possible D gene (6 bases). V lost 5 bases and J lost 4, with 17 bases in between. CDR3 length: 14 amino acids. Germline CDR1 and CDR2: DFQATT and SNEGSKA (reference sequence). This CDR3 is CSAHEQGQGYGYTF. As DNA, the CDR3 is TGCAGTGCTCATGAACAGGGTCAAGGCTATGGCTACACCTTC.

The rearrangement uses TRBV6-2 or TRBV6-3 and TRBJ1-2; D is unresolved. The V gene's germline CDR1 is MNHEY and CDR2 SVGEGT. V was shortened by 10 bases and J by 4 bases, with 22 bases between the two germline ends. The CDR3 runs 15 residues. CDR3 region: CATYSAAPYIYGYTF. As DNA, the CDR3 is TGTGCCACCTACTCGGCGGCTCCCTATATCTATGGCTACACCTTC.

This clonotype was seen more than once but under ten times. The chain links TRBV11-2 to TRBJ2-1; 9 positions agree with TRBD2. The CDR3 runs 16 residues. Germline V CDR1 and CDR2: SGHAT, FQNNGV. V trimming: 2 bases; J trimming: 7 bases; junction bases outside the gene matches: 9. CDR3 DNA: TGTGCCAGCAGCTTAAACCCCCTAGCGGGGCGGAATGAGCAGTTCTTC. It translates to CASSLNPLAGRNEQFF.

This clonotype has a count of ten or more. The chain recombines TRBV7-2 with TRBJ2-7, with 7 bases matching TRBD1. There are 15 residues in the CDR3. CDR1 is SGHTA, CDR2 FQGNSA, per germline. Germline trimming cut 3 bases from V and 0 bases from J; bases unmatched to any gene: 5. CDR3 sequence (DNA): TGTGCCAGCAGCTTTGACAGGGTTAGCTCCTACGAGCAGTACTTC. Residues: CASSFDRVSSYEQYF. Full variable domain (rest looked up from reference TRBV7-2 and TRBJ2-7): GAGVSQSPSNKVTEKGKDVELRCDPISGHTALYWYRQSLGQGLEFLIYFQGNSAPDKSGLPSDRFSAERTGGSVSTLTIQRTQQEDSAVYLCASSFDRVSSYEQYFGPGTRLTVT.

In its sample, this clonotype was seen many times. The chain couples TRBV6-5 to TRBJ2-7; D is unresolved. Trimming took 6 bases from V and 6 from J, leaving 18 bases between them. CDR3 length equals 14 residues. The V gene's germline CDR1 is MNHEY and CDR2 SVGAGI. CDR3 nucleotide sequence: TGTGCCAGCAGCTCCGGACCGACTTGGGGCGAGCAGTACTTC. This sequence encodes CASSSGPTWGEQYF.